This T cell receptor beta chain was identified during a study of regulatory T cells in long-lasting Graves disease. For the study at large: Over 5 years on antithyroid drugs plus positive TSH receptor antibodies marked Graves' disease as persistent.

Study observations and caveats: Persistent disease preferred TRBV28, TRBJ1-2 and TRBJ2-5; new disease, TRBV20-1 and TRBJ2-1.

Regarding time point: persistent/refractory GD, antithyroid drugs over 5 years with positive TRAb. Scientists built the TCR library using RNA that was extracted from PBMCs. Those enrolled as patients came out of an endocrinology department in Xi'an, China. The CDR3 is 15 residues long. V gave up 7 bases and J gave up 2 bases; unmatched junction bases: 8. Germline V gene lookup returns CDR1 SNHLY and CDR2 FYNNEI. As to this clonotype: The antigen remains undetermined.

CDR3-region Arm-PCR and iRepertoire HTBI primers produced the TCR beta libraries. TCRdb passed the multiplex PCR reads through MiXCR, listing each CDR3 protein once. The sample has about 660,000 distinct CDR3 sequences, about 32% seen once. This sample comprised peripheral blood mononuclear cells (PBMCs), obtained when the disease was refractory, from a patient treated with antithyroid drugs. The clonotype was recovered from a female donor with Graves disease. This sequence joins TRBV2 and TRBJ1-2, with TRBD1 matching over 9 bases. CDR3 region: CASILGTGRNYGYTF. The DNA of the CDR3 is TGTGCCAGCATTTTAGGGACAGGGCGGAACTATGGCTACACCTTC. The whole variable domain, remainder taken from reference TRBV2 and TRBJ1-2, is EPEVTQTPSHQVTQMGQEVILRCVPISNHLYFYWYRQILGQKVEFLVSFYNNEISEKSEIFDDQFSVERPDGSNFTLKIRSTKLEDSAMYFCASILGTGRNYGYTFGSGTRLTVV.